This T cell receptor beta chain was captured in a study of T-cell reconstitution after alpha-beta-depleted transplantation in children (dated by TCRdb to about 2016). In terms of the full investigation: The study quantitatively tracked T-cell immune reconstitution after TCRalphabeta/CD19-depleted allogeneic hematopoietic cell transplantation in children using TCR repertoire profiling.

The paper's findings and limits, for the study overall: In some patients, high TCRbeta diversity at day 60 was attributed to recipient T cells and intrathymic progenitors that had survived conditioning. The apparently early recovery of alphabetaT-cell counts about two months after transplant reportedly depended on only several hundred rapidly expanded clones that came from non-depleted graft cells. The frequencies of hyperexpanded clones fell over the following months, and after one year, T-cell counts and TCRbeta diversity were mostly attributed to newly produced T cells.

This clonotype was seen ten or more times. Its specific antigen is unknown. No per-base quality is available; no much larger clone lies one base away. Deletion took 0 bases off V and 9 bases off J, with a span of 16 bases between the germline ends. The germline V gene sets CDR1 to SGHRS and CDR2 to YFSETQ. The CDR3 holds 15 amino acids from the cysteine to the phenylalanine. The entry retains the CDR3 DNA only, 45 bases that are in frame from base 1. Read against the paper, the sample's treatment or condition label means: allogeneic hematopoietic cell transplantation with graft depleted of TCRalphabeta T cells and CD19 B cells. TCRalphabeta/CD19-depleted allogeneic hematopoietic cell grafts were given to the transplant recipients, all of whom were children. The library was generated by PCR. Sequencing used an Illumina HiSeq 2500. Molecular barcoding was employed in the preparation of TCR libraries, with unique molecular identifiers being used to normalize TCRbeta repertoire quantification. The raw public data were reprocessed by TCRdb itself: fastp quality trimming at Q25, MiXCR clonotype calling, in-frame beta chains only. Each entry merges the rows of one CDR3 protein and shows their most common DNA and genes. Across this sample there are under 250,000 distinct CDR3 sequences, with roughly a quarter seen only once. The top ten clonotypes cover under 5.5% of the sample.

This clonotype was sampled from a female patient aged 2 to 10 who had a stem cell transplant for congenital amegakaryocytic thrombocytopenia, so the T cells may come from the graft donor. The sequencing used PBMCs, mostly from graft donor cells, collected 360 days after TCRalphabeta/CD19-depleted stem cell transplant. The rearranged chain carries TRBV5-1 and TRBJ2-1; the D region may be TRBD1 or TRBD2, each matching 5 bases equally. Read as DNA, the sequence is TGCGCCAGCAGCTTGGGACGGGACCCAGGGTCTGAGCAGTTCTTC. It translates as CASSLGRDPGSEQFF.